This paragraph covers one TCR beta chain sequence. Its antigen is not identified. TCRdb itself ran the 5' RACE reads through MiXCR, one entry per CDR3 protein. The sample contains about 400,000 distinct CDR3 sequences, 20% to 25% of which appear only once. This entry comes from a study of CD8 T cells in ankylosing spondylitis. Study results and limitations: Matched ankylosing spondylitis synovial fluid reportedly contained a significantly enriched population of disease-linked clones.

Trimming pared 11 bases from V and 4 bases from J, leaving 15 bases between. The CDR3 spans 13 residues. The specimen was blood, either unsorted or a sorted T cell fraction (not recorded which). This TCR was recovered from a male donor with ankylosing spondylitis or in good health (not recorded which). The chain couples TRBV12-3 or TRBV12-4 to TRBJ1-5; a weak D match, TRBD1 (6 bases). The CDR3 protein is CACQEGGNQPQHF. The CDR3 bases are TGTGCCTGCCAGGAAGGGGGGAATCAGCCCCAGCATTTT.